This T cell receptor beta chain was profiled in a study of blood T cells in healthy people across ages. This CDR3 region has 16 residues. Germline values: CDR1 LGHNA, CDR2 YNFKEQ. After removal of 0 bases from V and 3 bases from J, the junction contained 5 bases not matched to a gene. In this sample, this clonotype turned up a few times. Its cognate antigen is unknown. Next came a second PCR, run for roughly 7 to 12 cycles, which used a sample-barcoded 5' primer along with a J-beta primer mix. TCRdb re-called the 5' RACE reads through MiXCR, storing one row per CDR3 protein. The table shows roughly 1,800,000 distinct CDR3 sequences, with around half occurring only once. Notes on the study in general: Researchers judged that diversity estimates from one million T cells fell short of true values. The recorded TCR beta diversity per million T cells decreased in a roughly linear manner with age.

The receptor was derived from a woman in her thirties or forties in good health. The V and J genes are TRBV4-2 and TRBJ2-1, with 7 bases lining up with TRBD2. Sequenced: blood. This chain's CDR3 is CASSQDLAGIYNEQFF. DNA for the CDR3: TGTGCCAGCAGCCAAGATTTAGCGGGCATCTACAATGAGCAGTTCTTC.